The 27 T cell receptor beta chains below were found in one sample sequenced in a study of response to subunit inactivated influenza vaccine (dated by TCRdb to 2016 to 2019). The library was generated by RT-PCR. TCRdb records Illumina HiSeq 2500 as the sequencer. TCRdb redid the processing of the public reads, applying fastp at Q25 and MiXCR, and retained in-frame beta chains. Each entry merges the rows of one CDR3 protein and shows their most common DNA and genes. Within this sample are hundreds of thousands of distinct CDR3 sequences, with 15% to 20% of them counted one time only. About 3% of the sample is held by the ten biggest clonotypes. The specimen was CD4+ T cells sorted from PBMCs, collected around 25 months after vaccination. These receptors were obtained from a man aged 45 to 75 who received an inactivated influenza vaccine. Donor details come from another sample of the same person, matched by shared clones.

The rearrangement links TRBV5-1 to TRBJ1-1, with 10 bases matching TRBD1. The germline V gene has CDR1 SGHRS and CDR2 YFSETQ. The V segment lost 4 bases and the J segment 4 bases; nucleotides outside the gene matches: 7. This CDR3 is 15 amino acids long. CDR3 nucleotides: TGCGCCAGCAGCACAGACAGGGGGCATCGCACTGAAGCTTTCTTT. This codes for CASSTDRGHRTEAFF.

V is TRBV11-1 and J is TRBJ2-1; the match to TRBD2 covers 12 bases. Germline assignment: CDR1 SGHAT and CDR2 FQDESV (reference sequence). The CDR3 length is 18 residues. Trimming cost V 4 bases and J 0 bases; bases outside gene matches: 7. The CDR3: CASSSGLAGMSSYNEQFF. The CDR3 coding sequence is TGTGCCAGCAGCTCCGGACTAGCGGGGATGAGCTCCTACAATGAGCAGTTCTTC. Supplemented by reference TRBV11-1 and TRBJ2-1, the full variable domain reads EAEVAQSPRYKITEKSQAVAFWCDPISGHATLYWYRQILGQGPELLVQFQDESVVDDSQLPKDRFSAERLKGVDSTLKIQPAELGDSAMYLCASSSGLAGMSSYNEQFFGPGTRLTVL.

CDR3 sequence (DNA): TGCAGCGTTGGGAAGACAGGGATCGACGAGCAGTACTTC. Amino acids: CSVGKTGIDEQYF. This chain links TRBV29-1 with TRBJ2-7; 7 positions match TRBD1. The CDR3 spans 13 residues. V shed 4 bases and J 5 bases; nucleotides not matched to a gene: 8. In germline, CDR1 is SQVTM, CDR2 ANQGSEA.

This sequence joins TRBV15 and TRBJ2-3; D is perhaps TRBD2 (5 bases). CDR3 length: 17 amino acids. Trimming pared 0 bases from V and 8 bases from J, leaving 21 bases between. CDR1 and CDR2 from the germline V gene are LNHNV and YYDKDF (reference sequence). For the CDR3, the DNA is TGTGCCACCAGCAGAGATTTTGGGTCAGCGGAATGGGGTACGCAGTATTTT. It specifies CATSRDFGSAEWGTQYF.

This clonotype occurred a few times. V gene TRBV3-1 combines with J gene TRBJ1-1; 12 bases are shared with TRBD1. Germline trimming cut 4 bases from V and 3 bases from J; bases unmatched to any gene: 9. CDR3 length: 17 residues. The V gene's germline CDR1 is LGHDT and CDR2 YNNKEL (reference sequence). CDR3 protein: CASSRWGTGGADTEAFF. In DNA form, the CDR3 reads TGTGCCAGCAGCCGGTGGGGGACAGGGGGCGCTGACACTGAAGCTTTCTTT.

This clonotype appeared many times. This chain connects TRBV6-1 to TRBJ2-5; D is ambiguous. The CDR3 sequence is 14 residues long. V was trimmed by 6 bases and J by 4 bases, leaving 15 bases between them. CDR1 and CDR2 (germline): MNHNS, SASEGT. CDR3 protein: CASRPSGFPETQYF. The CDR3, as DNA: TGTGCCAGCAGACCGTCTGGGTTCCCAGAGACCCAGTACTTC.

This chain uses TRBV4-1 with TRBJ2-7; a possible D gene is TRBD1 (6 bases). Between the trimmed V and J ends, which lost 1 base and 9 bases, there was a span of 16 bases. This CDR3 has 14 residues. Germline CDR1 is MGHRA and CDR2 is YSYEKL. The CDR3 reads CASSQAGTMVGQYF. The CDR3 DNA reads TGCGCCAGCAGCCAAGCCGGGACAATGGTCGGGCAGTACTTC.

This clonotype was found a few times. The V call is TRBV12-3 or TRBV12-4, the J call TRBJ1-5, with 8 bases that match TRBD1. Losses at the gene ends were 2 bases for V and 7 bases for J; bases not matched to a gene: 4. This CDR3 has 14 residues. In nucleotides, the CDR3 is TGTGCCAGCAGTTTACAGACAGGGGAGCAGCCCCAGCATTTT. This sequence encodes CASSLQTGEQPQHF.

Many counts were recorded for this clonotype. The chain couples TRBV6-1 to TRBJ1-1, with D uncertain. The CDR3 is 15 amino acids. In germline, CDR1 is MNHNS, CDR2 SASEGT. The V and J ends lost 8 bases and 1 base respectively, with 17 bases between them. This CDR3 reads CASALRRPPNTEAFF. The CDR3 region has the DNA TGTGCCAGCGCCCTCCGCCGACCTCCGAACACTGAAGCTTTCTTT.

This chain links TRBV19 with TRBJ2-2; the match to TRBD1 covers 10 bases. Trimming removed 9 bases from V and 2 bases from J; junction bases left unmatched: 9. Germline CDR1 is LNHDA and CDR2 is SQIVND (reference sequence). The CDR3 extends over 16 amino acids. The CDR3 region is CASYSDRGQNTGELFF. The CDR3 DNA reads TGTGCCAGCTACTCAGACAGGGGGCAAAACACCGGGGAGCTGTTTTTT.

This clonotype was observed many times. The chain links TRBV18 to TRBJ1-1; TRBD1 is a possible D gene (6 bases). CDR3 length: 15 amino acids. V lost 3 bases, J lost 3 bases, and 14 bases lay in between. Looked up from germline, CDR1 is KGHSH and CDR2 is LQKENI. The CDR3 loop reads CASSPQGWEDTEAFF. The CDR3 DNA follows: TGTGCCAGCTCACCGCAGGGGTGGGAGGACACTGAAGCTTTCTTT.

This clonotype has just a few counts. This sequence joins TRBV29-1 and TRBJ2-5; D possibly uses TRBD1 or TRBD2 (5 bases each). Germline V CDR1 and CDR2: SQVTM, ANQGSEA. Trimming took off 7 bases at V and 3 bases at J, with 15 bases between the two ends. The CDR3 runs to 13 residues. This CDR3 reads CSASTGTKETQYF. For the CDR3, the DNA is TGCAGCGCCTCAACCGGGACCAAAGAGACCCAGTACTTC.

This clonotype was detected a few times. This rearrangement joins TRBV20-1 to TRBJ2-7, with D maybe TRBD1 (6 bases). The CDR3 loop spans 14 amino acids. Trimming took off 5 bases at V and 3 bases at J, with 17 bases between the two ends. Germline values: CDR1 DFQATT, CDR2 SNEGSKA (reference sequence). CDR3 in DNA: TGCAGTGCTCCTGAGACAGGTCTACTCTACGAGCAGTACTTC. Residues: CSAPETGLLYEQYF.

The table lists this clonotype with many counts. The chain combines TRBV3-1 with TRBJ1-5, with D possibly being TRBD1 (6 bases). The CDR3 covers 13 residues. Germline V gene sequence: CDR1 LGHDT, CDR2 YNNKEL (reference sequence). The germline V and J ends were trimmed by 3 bases and 5 bases, with 8 bases remaining between them. Here the CDR3 reads CASSQWTDQPQHF. CDR3 sequence (DNA): TGTGCCAGCAGCCAGTGGACAGATCAGCCCCAGCATTTT.

Worth noting for this clonotype: Relative to the germline gene, one junction end is altered; a read error may explain this. This sequence joins TRBV28 and TRBJ1-1; 9 bases map to TRBD1. The CDR3 sequence is 12 residues long. Germline V gene data show CDR1 as MDHEN and CDR2 as SYDVKM. CDR3 DNA sequence: TGTACCAGCAGTTTAATGGGACAGGGATCTTTCTTT. Residues: CTSSLMGQGSFF.

Only a few counts were recorded for this clonotype. The chain links TRBV10-3 to TRBJ2-6, with TRBD1 as a possible D gene (6 bases). The germline V gene has CDR1 ENHRY and CDR2 SYGVKD. V was clipped by 4 bases and J by 4 bases, with 8 bases between them. The CDR3 covers 14 residues. The CDR3 reads CAISVGAGANVLTF. The DNA for the CDR3 is TGTGCCATCAGTGTGGGGGCCGGGGCCAACGTCCTGACTTTC.

This clonotype has only a few counts. This sequence joins TRBV6-5 and TRBJ2-1; perhaps TRBD2 as D (6 bases). The CDR3 covers 19 residues. The V end lost 0 bases, the J end lost 7 bases, and 25 bases lay between the germline ends. Germline V gene data show CDR1 as MNHEY and CDR2 as SVGAGI. CDR3 in amino acids: CASSYSNGRETWLLNEQFF. The CDR3 DNA follows: TGTGCCAGCAGTTACTCGAACGGACGGGAGACCTGGTTGTTGAATGAGCAGTTCTTC.

This clonotype was found a few times. The chain joins TRBV4-3 to TRBJ1-5; D is ambiguous. Germline V gives CDR1 LGHNA, CDR2 YSLEER. CDR3 length equals 15 residues. The V end was cut by 0 bases, the J end by 1 base, with 7 bases between. In DNA, the CDR3 is TGCGCCAGCAGCCAAGAGTACACAAGCAATCAGCCCCAGCATTTT. Translation gives CASSQEYTSNQPQHF.

CDR3 bases: TGTGCCAGCAGTGTTCCGTTTGGGGGCGTAGGGGAGACCCAGTACTTC. This gives the protein CASSVPFGGVGETQYF. This chain joins TRBV6-1 and TRBJ2-5, with D possibly matching TRBD1 (6 bases). The CDR3 covers 16 residues. Germline-derived CDR1 and CDR2 are MNHNS and SASEGT. Trimming removed 4 bases from V and 5 bases from J, with 20 bases in between.

The V call is TRBV4-1, the J call TRBJ1-5; D unresolved. The V end was cut by 0 bases, the J end by 0 bases, with 9 bases between. The CDR3 spans 16 residues. CDR1 is MGHRA and CDR2 is YSYEKL in the germline V gene. The DNA for the CDR3 is TGCGCCAGCAGCCAAGATGAGAAGTATAGCAATCAGCCCCAGCATTTT. It codes for CASSQDEKYSNQPQHF.

This clonotype occurred many times. The gene calls are TRBV20-1 and TRBJ1-4; D not certain. This CDR3 is 14 amino acids long. V was clipped by 5 bases and J by 5 bases, with 15 bases between them. The germline V gene encodes CDR1 DFQATT and CDR2 SNEGSKA (reference sequence). The CDR3: CSAAPDGRNEKLFF. The CDR3 region has the DNA TGCAGTGCTGCCCCGGACGGGAGGAATGAAAAACTGTTTTTT.

Written as DNA, the CDR3 is TGTGCCAGTAGTATGGACAGGGCTTGGGCAGATACGCAGTATTTT. It translates to CASSMDRAWADTQYF. This sequence joins TRBV19 and TRBJ2-3, with 8 bases identical to TRBD1. The junction had 6 bases not matched to a gene; V was cut back by 3 bases and J by 4 bases. Germline CDR1 LNHDA, CDR2 SQIVND (reference sequence). The CDR3 length is 15 residues.

The chain combines TRBV7-9 with TRBJ2-1; no reliable D call. CDR1 is SEHNR and CDR2 is FQNEAQ in the germline V gene (reference sequence). Trimming shortened V by 3 bases and J by 8 bases, and 8 bases separated the two germline ends. The CDR3 runs 12 residues. DNA for the CDR3: TGTGCCAGCAGCTTTGGAGTCTATGAGCAGTTCTTC. This sequence encodes CASSFGVYEQFF.

This clonotype was picked up a small number of times. The chain has TRBV20-1 and TRBJ2-7; D is unclear. CDR1 and CDR2 from the germline V gene are DFQATT and SNEGSKA (reference sequence). V lost 6 bases to trimming and J lost 6 bases, with 9 bases between them. The CDR3 has 10 amino acids. CDR3 loop: CSARSPEQYF. The DNA for the CDR3 is TGCAGTGCCCGGAGCCCCGAGCAGTACTTC.

This clonotype has only a few counts. The genes are TRBV4-1 and TRBJ2-3, with TRBD1 matching 7 bases. This CDR3 is built from 16 residues. V was pared by 3 bases and J by 2 bases, with 8 bases of the junction left unmatched. Germline V CDR1 and CDR2: MGHRA, YSYEKL. The CDR3 loop is CASSQNTGAYTDTQYF. The CDR3 DNA is TGCGCCAGCAGCCAGAATACAGGGGCCTACACAGATACGCAGTATTTT.

There are many counts of this clonotype. The rearrangement joins TRBV11-3 to TRBJ2-1, with 7 bases matching TRBD2. Germline values: CDR1 SGHNT, CDR2 YENEEA. The CDR3 runs to 16 residues. V trimming: 3 bases; J trimming: 0 bases; junction bases outside the gene matches: 5. The CDR3 DNA reads as TGTGCCAGCAGCTTGGGAGGGGATCCCTCCTACAATGAGCAGTTCTTC. This translates into CASSLGGDPSYNEQFF.

The sample holds many counts of this clonotype. The chain links TRBV5-1 to TRBJ2-1; 10 bases agree with TRBD2. Germline V lookup: CDR1 SGHRS, CDR2 YFSETQ. The CDR3 consists of 15 residues. Trimming removed 4 bases from V and 0 bases from J; junction bases left unmatched: 1. CDR3 bases: TGCGCCAGCAGCGCTAGCGGGGGCTCCTACAATGAGCAGTTCTTC. This gives the protein CASSASGGSYNEQFF.